This entry is about one T cell receptor (beta chain). Its antigen is unknown. The study used samples holding 1-10 million cryopreserved PBMC before DNA extraction. From germline, CDR1 is SGHNT and CDR2 YYREEE (reference sequence). The trim removed 4 bases at V and 5 bases at J, leaving 6 bases unmatched. The CDR3 sequence is 14 residues long. Researchers ran immunoSEQ v3.0 at survey level. Sequencing targeted about 40,000-50,000 T-cell genomes per sample. The method was immunoSEQ multiplex PCR; TCRdb's version includes in-frame clones alone and lacks a portion of them. The sample includes 20,000 to 25,000 clones, about 89% of them seen just once. These data originate in a study of long-term antiretroviral therapy in people with HIV. The study, taken as a whole, reports: Repertoire composition at all time points was dominated by clones that had expanded before ART. HIV repertoires showed narrower CDR3 length ranges than controls.

The sequence was obtained from a woman aged 45-59 years with HIV. The starting material was unsorted PBMCs, obtained approximately 2.5 years after starting antiretroviral therapy. The J gene is TRBJ2-7, the V gene TRBV5-4, with 10 bases matching TRBD1. This CDR3 reads CASSTRQGAHEQYF. The CDR3 bases are TGTGCCAGCAGCACCCGACAGGGGGCGCACGAGCAGTACTTC.